This T cell receptor beta chain originates from a study of T cell clonality in common variable immunodeficiency. Regarding the study as a whole: Reportedly, TCR beta sequences from common variable immunodeficiency showed fewer deletions and N-nucleotide insertions.

Trimming took 7 bases from V and 7 from J, leaving 25 bases between them. The length of the CDR3 is 17 residues. Germline V gives CDR1 SNHLY, CDR2 FYNNEI. There are a few counts of this clone. Its antigen remains unknown. The missing CDR3 end, 3 residues past where the read stops, is filled in from the germline J gene. Sequencing was performed with immunoSEQ multiplex PCR; in TCRdb, only in-frame clones are kept and a portion is missing. Observed in the sample are about 19,000 clones, none of them singletons. This receptor was taken from a human donor with common variable immunodeficiency. The chain uses TRBV2 and TRBJ1-4, with unresolved D. The source material was peripheral blood mononuclear cells. The CDR3 DNA, read in part, is TGTGCCAGCAACTCACCCGAGGTGGTAGGGTCTGGTGAAAAA. Its translation is CASNSPEVVGSGEK. The full-length CDR3 reads as CASNSPEVVGSGEKLFF.